This record covers a single TCR beta chain. A read error may account for a junction end that differs from germline. The data are from a study of blood T cell repertoires in COVID-19. Study-wide context: The origin of the acute and convalescent COVID-19 samples was the United States, Italy and Spain. T cells, B-cell-depleted T cells, or PBMCs provided the cDNA or gDNA that served as material.

The protocol was immunoSEQ multiplex PCR, while the TCRdb copy is restricted to in-frame clones and leaves out a portion. The sample includes about 380,000 clones, about 89% of them seen just once. This clonotype was obtained from a man aged 40-49 years with acute or convalescent COVID-19. The specimen was peripheral blood.

The CDR3 bases are TGTGCTAGCAGCTTAGGGGGAGTGGCCGGAGAGACCCAGTACTTC. It translates to CASSLGGVAGETQYF. V is TRBV7-7 and J is TRBJ2-5, with TRBD1 as a possible D gene (6 bases). Germline CDR1 and CDR2: SSHAT and FNYEAQ (reference sequence). The CDR3 totals 15 residues. Drawing the rest from reference TRBV7-7 and TRBJ2-5, the complete variable domain is GAGVSQSPRYKVTKRGQDVTLRCDPISSHATLYWYQQALGQGPEFLTYFNYEAQPDKSGLPSDRFSAERPEGSISTLTIQRTEQRDSAMYRCASSLGGVAGETQYFGPGTRLLVL.